This TCR beta chain was recorded in a study of T cell clonotyping in hematopoietic cell transplantation. Comment on this clone: Its antigen is currently unknown.

General study findings and limits: CD4 and CD8 repertoire contributions could not be separated without sorting. Pathologically expanded recipient clonotypes increased progressively from day 30 to day 180 as diversity fell.

Clones were sequenced by immunoSEQ multiplex PCR, and TCRdb holds only the in-frame ones, with some missing. In the table there are some 11,000 clones, 89% of which are singletons. Germline V lookup: CDR1 LGHNA, CDR2 YSLEER. The CDR3 extends over 12 amino acids. V shed 5 bases and J 8 bases; nucleotides not matched to a gene: 2. The sequence derives from a male patient aged 55-69 years who had an allogeneic stem cell transplant from an unrelated donor, so the T cells may come from the graft donor. Some clones in this sample may be carry-over from other donors' samples. The chain recombines TRBV4-3 with TRBJ2-1, with 8 bases matching TRBD1. Sample: PBMCs, taken 180 days after allogeneic stem cell transplant. The CDR3 protein is CASSGQGDEQFF. The CDR3 nucleotides read TGCGCCAGCAGCGGACAGGGTGATGAGCAGTTCTTC.